This paragraph covers one T cell receptor (beta chain) sequence. The data were obtained in a study of T cell changes during pregnancy in multiple sclerosis. The ends were cut back, 5 bases at V and 0 bases at J, with 14 bases in the middle. The CDR3 contains 14 residues. Germline CDR1 and CDR2: SQVTM and ANQGSEA. Some clones are missing from TCRdb's copy, which holds only in-frame ones; the method was immunoSEQ multiplex PCR. Among around 62,000 clones listed, roughly 88% were seen once. The rearrangement uses TRBV29-1 and TRBJ2-7, with no clear D. The sequences come from peripheral blood, collected in the second trimester of pregnancy. The receptor was isolated from a female donor in good health, enrolled as a control in a pregnancy study. The CDR3 bases are TGCAGCGTTCAAACCGCCGCCGGCTCCTACGAGCAGTACTTC. This translates into CSVQTAAGSYEQYF.